Below are 22 T cell receptor beta chains sequenced from a single sample in a study of blood T cell repertoires in COVID-19. TCRdb keeps only in-frame clones here, not all; method: immunoSEQ multiplex PCR. The sample holds 200,000 to 250,000 clones, just over 85% seen once. Sequenced material: peripheral blood. Source of these receptors: a man over 45 with COVID-19, enrolled during active disease.

This chain links TRBV18 with TRBJ2-2; TRBD1 aligns across 9 bases. Germline lookup yields CDR1 KGHSH and CDR2 LQKENI. With V trimmed by 2 bases and J by 4 bases, 11 bases remained unmatched. The CDR3 covers 18 residues. The CDR3 spells CASSPIRPGQGRTGELFF. CDR3 DNA: TGTGCCAGCTCACCAATTCGACCGGGACAGGGTCGCACCGGGGAGCTGTTTTTT.

This chain connects TRBV5-1 to TRBJ1-2; 9 bases line up with TRBD1. Germline V gives CDR1 SGHRS, CDR2 YFSETQ. V was clipped by 0 bases and J by 8 bases; unmatched bases: 5. This CDR3 has 14 amino acids. CDR3 coding DNA: TGCGCCAGCAGCTTGGGTGACAGGGGGGAAGGCTACACCTTC. Amino acid sequence: CASSLGDRGEGYTF.

The rearrangement links TRBV6-1 to TRBJ2-1; 8 bases match TRBD2. Germline trimming cut 3 bases from V and 8 bases from J; bases unmatched to any gene: 9. CDR1 is MNHNS and CDR2 is SASEGT in the germline V gene. The CDR3 loop spans 15 amino acids. The DNA of the CDR3 is TGTGCCAGCAGTGAGGGGACTAGAGGGCACGATGAGCAGTTCTTC. Protein sequence: CASSEGTRGHDEQFF.

This clone was seen repeatedly, ten times or more. The rearrangement links TRBV11-2 to TRBJ2-7, with 8 bases that match TRBD1. CDR1 and CDR2 from the germline V gene are SGHAT and FQNNGV. The ends lost 4 bases at V and 7 bases at J; junction bases unmatched: 9. The CDR3 is made up of 14 amino acids. The CDR3 is CASSSRTGWGEQYF. CDR3 DNA: TGTGCCAGCAGCTCCCGGACAGGGTGGGGAGAGCAGTACTTC.

V usage is TRBV28 and J usage is TRBJ1-3; possibly TRBD1 for D (6 bases). CDR1 is MDHEN and CDR2 is SYDVKM in the germline V gene. This CDR3 is 16 amino acids long. V lost 2 bases and J lost 4, with 15 bases in between. The CDR3 coding sequence is TGTGCCAGCAGTTTAGACCCTACAGGGATCGGAAACACCATATATTTT. This codes for CASSLDPTGIGNTIYF. Together with reference TRBV28 and TRBJ1-3, the CDR3 gives the full variable domain: DVKVTQSSRYLVKRTGEKVFLECVQDMDHENMFWYRQDPGLGLRLIYFSYDVKMKEKGDIPEGYSVSREKKERFSLILESASTNQTSMYLCASSLDPTGIGNTIYFGEGSWLTVV.

The genes are TRBV19 and TRBJ2-1; 11 nucleotides match TRBD2. Germline V gives CDR1 LNHDA, CDR2 SQIVND (reference sequence). The CDR3 is 17 amino acids. V lost 5 bases to trimming and J lost 2 bases; unmatched junction nucleotides: 8. The DNA for the CDR3 is TGTGCCAGTAGTGCACGACTAGCGGGACTTCCCTACAATGAGCAGTTCTTC. Translating it yields CASSARLAGLPYNEQFF.

The V and J genes are TRBV18 and TRBJ1-5; tentatively, D is TRBD1 (6 bases). V lost 1 base, J lost 5 bases, and 12 bases lay in between. CDR3 length: 15 residues. CDR1 and CDR2 (germline): KGHSH, LQKENI. CDR3 sequence reads: CASSPRQARDQPQHF. CDR3 nucleotide sequence: TGTGCCAGCTCACCACGACAGGCTAGGGATCAGCCCCAGCATTTT. Using reference TRBV18 and TRBJ1-5 for the parts outside the CDR3, the full variable domain is NAGVMQNPRHLVRRRGQEARLRCSPMKGHSHVYWYRQLPEEGLKFMVYLQKENIIDESGMPKERFSAEFPKEGPSILRIQQVVRGDSAAYFCASSPRQARDQPQHFGDGTRLSIL.

The V and J genes are TRBV7-2 and TRBJ2-2; perhaps TRBD2 as D (7 bases). The CDR3 totals 15 residues. The ends were cut back, 5 bases at V and 6 bases at J, with 16 bases in the middle. The germline gives CDR1 SGHTA, CDR2 FQGNSA. In DNA form, the CDR3 reads TGTGCCAGCAGCCTCAGAGGGGGGGCGCCCGGGGAGCTGTTTTTT. This sequence encodes CASSLRGGAPGELFF.

The gene calls are TRBV7-2 and TRBJ2-1; D perhaps matches TRBD1 (5 bases). V was trimmed by 5 bases and J by 0 bases, leaving 14 bases between them. Germline CDR1 is SGHTA and CDR2 is FQGNSA. CDR3 length: 16 amino acids. The CDR3 reads CASSTDGARSYNEQFF. CDR3 sequence (DNA): TGTGCCAGCAGCACCGATGGGGCCCGCTCCTACAATGAGCAGTTCTTC.

This clone was detected only once. This chain uses TRBV28 with TRBJ1-2, with TRBD1 matching over 10 bases. The CDR3 spans 15 residues. CDR1 is MDHEN and CDR2 is SYDVKM in the germline V gene. The ends lost 5 bases at V and 4 bases at J; junction bases unmatched: 7. The DNA of the CDR3 is TGTGCCAGCAGTGAACCGGGACAGGGGAGCTATGGCTACACCTTC. It specifies CASSEPGQGSYGYTF.

V is TRBV2 and J is TRBJ2-2; 16 nucleotides agree with TRBD2. The CDR3 has 17 residues. Germline trimming cut 4 bases from V and 4 bases from J; bases unmatched to any gene: 3. CDR1 SNHLY and CDR2 FYNNEI come from the germline V gene. The CDR3 loop is CASSVGLAGGGTGELFF. In DNA form, the CDR3 reads TGTGCCAGCAGTGTGGGACTAGCGGGAGGGGGCACCGGGGAGCTGTTTTTT.

There are a few counts of this clone. J is TRBJ2-1 and V is TRBV6-2 or TRBV6-3; D gene unclear. Germline-derived CDR1 and CDR2 are MNHEY and SVGEGT. This CDR3 contains 13 residues. V was shortened by 0 bases and J by 9 bases, with 9 bases between the two germline ends. CDR3 bases: TGTGCCAGCAGTTACTCAATCGGCGGTGAGCAGTTCTTC. Translation: CASSYSIGGEQFF.

The J gene is TRBJ2-3, the V gene TRBV7-2; D is possibly TRBD1 (6 bases). V lost 5 bases to trimming and J lost 4 bases, with 13 bases between them. The CDR3 loop spans 14 amino acids. The germline gives CDR1 SGHTA, CDR2 FQGNSA. The CDR3 is CASSLWTEPDTQYF. The CDR3, as DNA: TGTGCCAGCAGCCTCTGGACAGAACCAGATACGCAGTATTTT. The complete variable domain, with remaining parts taken from reference TRBV7-2 and TRBJ2-3, reads GAGVSQSPSNKVTEKGKDVELRCDPISGHTALYWYRQSLGQGLEFLIYFQGNSAPDKSGLPSDRFSAERTGGSVSTLTIQRTQQEDSAVYLCASSLWTEPDTQYFGPGTRLTVL.

This chain uses TRBV14 with TRBJ1-2; unclear D gene. The CDR3 spans 15 residues. CDR1 is SGHDN, CDR2 FVKESK, per germline. V lost 4 bases, J lost 3 bases, and 15 bases lay in between. The chain's CDR3 is CASSLAGGQDYGYTF. In DNA, the CDR3 is TGTGCCAGCAGCCTAGCTGGCGGGCAGGACTATGGCTACACCTTC.

The chain recombines TRBV15 with TRBJ1-5, with no clear D. V lost 0 bases, J lost 4 bases, and 10 bases lay in between. Germline lookup yields CDR1 LNHNV and CDR2 YYDKDF (reference sequence). There are 15 residues in the CDR3. CDR3 sequence: CATSRDARTNQPQHF. In nucleotides, the CDR3 is TGTGCCACCAGCAGAGATGCCAGGACTAATCAGCCCCAGCATTTT. Full variable domain (outside the CDR3, taken from reference TRBV15 and TRBJ1-5): DAMVIQNPRYQVTQFGKPVTLSCSQTLNHNVMYWYQQKSSQAPKLLFHYYDKDFNNEADTPDNFQSRRPNTSFCFLDIRSPGLGDTAMYLCATSRDARTNQPQHFGDGTRLSIL.

The rearrangement uses TRBV4-2 and TRBJ2-3; tentatively, D is TRBD1 (5 bases). Deletions cut 0 bases from V and 4 bases from J, with 8 bases between. CDR1 is LGHNA, CDR2 YNFKEQ, per germline. CDR3 length: 14 amino acids. Written as DNA, the CDR3 is TGTGCCAGCAGCCAAGATCAAGGGGCAGATACGCAGTATTTT. Translating gives CASSQDQGADTQYF.

The V call is TRBV19, the J call TRBJ2-1; 7 positions match TRBD1. Germline trimming cut 3 bases from V and 3 bases from J; bases unmatched to any gene: 8. This CDR3 comprises 16 residues. CDR1 is LNHDA and CDR2 is SQIVND in the germline V gene (reference sequence). The CDR3 region has the DNA TGTGCCAGTAGTATCCAAGTGGGGACAGTCTACAATGAGCAGTTCTTC. It yields the protein CASSIQVGTVYNEQFF.

This clone was recorded once. The chain combines TRBV28 with TRBJ1-2, with D possibly being TRBD1 (6 bases). Germline CDR1 reads MDHEN; CDR2 reads SYDVKM. This CDR3 comprises 13 residues. V lost 3 bases, J lost 8 bases, and 13 bases lay in between. CDR3 nucleotides: TGTGCCAGCAGTTTTAGTACAGGGCTCGGCTACACCTTC. It codes for CASSFSTGLGYTF.

The V and J genes are TRBV6-4 and TRBJ1-6; 8 bases are a match to TRBD1. Germline-derived CDR1 and CDR2 are MRHNA and SNTAGT. CDR3 size: 14 residues. V dropped 6 bases and J dropped 9; count of bases not matched to a gene: 7. The CDR3 sequence is CASSDRGRGSPLHF. CDR3 in DNA: TGTGCCAGCAGCGACAGGGGAAGAGGTTCACCCCTCCACTTT.

The chain is built from TRBV15 and TRBJ2-7; 10 bases agree with TRBD2. CDR1 and CDR2 (germline): LNHNV, YYDKDF (reference sequence). Trimming took 5 bases from V and 4 from J; bases not matched to a gene: 5. The CDR3 spans 14 residues. The CDR3 spells CATSASGGDYEQYF. The CDR3 nucleotides are TGTGCCACCAGCGCTAGCGGGGGAGATTACGAGCAGTACTTC.

The rearrangement uses TRBV7-9 and TRBJ2-7; 9 bases align to TRBD1. The J segment lost 7 bases and the V segment lost 3 bases, leaving 7 bases of the junction unmatched. The CDR3 runs to 14 residues. Germline lookup yields CDR1 SEHNR and CDR2 FQNEAQ (reference sequence). This chain's CDR3 is CASSLGQGLWEQYF. Here the CDR3 DNA reads TGTGCCAGCAGCTTGGGACAGGGTTTGTGGGAGCAGTACTTC.

DNA for the CDR3: TGTGCCAGCAGCACGCCCGGACAGAACAATGAGCAGTTCTTC. This gives the protein CASSTPGQNNEQFF. The gene calls are TRBV5-5 and TRBJ2-1, with a weak D call TRBD1 (6 bases). Germline CDR1 SGHKS, CDR2 YYEKEE (reference sequence). V was trimmed by 4 bases and J by 5 bases, leaving 13 bases between them. The CDR3 extends over 14 amino acids.